This TCR beta chain was obtained from a study of Ad26.COV2.S vaccination and SARS-CoV-2 variants. Treatment given: around 19 received Ad26.COV2.S at low or high dose, single or two shots; a few received placebo; per-sample allocation not given. Sample collection was performed on day 63 after the first vaccine or placebo injection. V trimming: 0 bases; J trimming: 4 bases; junction bases outside the gene matches: 11. Germline CDR1 reads LGHDT; CDR2 reads YNNKEL (reference sequence). The CDR3 covers 17 residues. The data were produced by immunoSEQ multiplex PCR, yet TCRdb's version contains in-frame clones alone and is incomplete. Of 300,000 to 350,000 clones listed, 85% to 90% were seen once; the top ten hold 5%.

The J gene is TRBJ2-5, the V gene TRBV3-1 (or the pseudogene TRBV3-2), with 7 nucleotides matching TRBD2. The specimen comprised peripheral blood, sampled in a trial of Ad26.COV2.S vaccine versus placebo. The sequence came from a person aged 18-65 years who received the Ad26.COV2.S COVID-19 vaccine or a placebo. The CDR3 region is CASSQEIGLVGIETQYF. The CDR3 region has the DNA TGTGCCAGCAGCCAAGAGATTGGACTAGTCGGTATAGAGACCCAGTACTTC.